Each of the 18 T cell receptor beta chains below was sequenced from the same sample in a study of T cell repertoires in cytomegalovirus infection. Each CDR3 protein gets one entry after TCRdb re-called the reads with MiXCR. The data contain roughly 630,000 distinct CDR3 sequences, around 24% of them singletons. Sequencing was performed on CD8+ T cells from PBMCs. Every receptor here comes from a human donor in good health (CMV status not recorded). Some clones in this sample may be carry-over from other donors' samples.

The J gene is TRBJ2-1, the V gene TRBV6-5, with a possible D match to TRBD1 (5 bases). This CDR3 region has 16 residues. Germline V lookup: CDR1 MNHEY, CDR2 SVGAGI. V gave up 5 bases and J gave up 0 bases, with 14 bases separating them. CDR3 protein: CASSRVTVSSYNEQFF. In nucleotides, the CDR3 is TGTGCCAGCAGTAGGGTGACAGTTAGCTCCTACAATGAGCAGTTCTTC.

This clonotype came up many times. This chain joins TRBV28 and TRBJ2-2, with D perhaps assigned TRBD1 or TRBD2 (6 bases each). The V end was cut by 7 bases, the J end by 5 bases, with 14 bases between. The CDR3 extends over 14 amino acids. CDR1 is MDHEN, CDR2 SYDVKM, per germline. The CDR3 nucleotides read TGTGCCAGCATATCGGGGGCGGGTACCGGGGAGCTGTTTTTT. Translation gives CASISGAGTGELFF.

About this clonotype itself: A read error may be the cause here, since a much bigger clone is one base away. The chain carries TRBV7-6 and TRBJ1-5, with D hard to call. Trimming pared 2 bases from V and 3 bases from J, leaving 11 bases between. Germline lookup yields CDR1 SGHVS and CDR2 FNYEAQ. The CDR3 has 15 amino acids. DNA for the CDR3: TGTGCCAGCAGCTTATCGGAGACTAACAATCAGCCCCAGCATTTT. This sequence encodes CASSLSETNNQPQHF.

This clonotype was picked up a small number of times. This chain joins TRBV15 and TRBJ2-1; 7 positions agree with TRBD2. CDR1 and CDR2 (germline): LNHNV, YYDKDF (reference sequence). Trimming at V came to 3 bases and at J to 0 bases, leaving 2 bases not matched to a gene. The CDR3 has 15 amino acids. The CDR3 sequence: CATSSRDYSYNEQFF. CDR3 nucleotide sequence: TGTGCCACCAGCAGCCGGGACTACTCCTACAATGAGCAGTTCTTC. Variable domain in full (rest from reference TRBV15 and TRBJ2-1): DAMVIQNPRYQVTQFGKPVTLSCSQTLNHNVMYWYQQKSSQAPKLLFHYYDKDFNNEADTPDNFQSRRPNTSFCFLDIRSPGLGDTAMYLCATSSRDYSYNEQFFGPGTRLTVL.

The chain employs TRBV28 and TRBJ2-7, with a possible D match to TRBD2 (5 bases). V was pared by 7 bases and J by 2 bases, with 12 bases between. This CDR3 spans 13 amino acids. Germline-derived CDR1 and CDR2 are MDHEN and SYDVKM. The CDR3 bases are TGTGCCAGCACCTCAACTAGGGCCTACGAGCAGTACGTC. It translates to CASTSTRAYEQYV.

V is TRBV13 and J is TRBJ2-7; D unresolved. The CDR3 is 15 amino acids. Trimming stripped 0 bases from V and 0 bases from J, with 9 bases between. In germline, CDR1 is PRHDT, CDR2 FYEKMQ (reference sequence). CDR3 bases: TGTGCCAGCAGCTTAGGCAATTGGGGCTCCTACGAGCAGTACGTC. Protein sequence: CASSLGNWGSYEQYV.

The V call is TRBV7-9, the J call TRBJ1-5, with TRBD1 matching 7 bases. Germline V gene data show CDR1 as SEHNR and CDR2 as FQNEAQ (reference sequence). Trimming at V came to 6 bases and at J to 6 bases, leaving 8 bases not matched to a gene. The length of the CDR3 is 14 residues. CDR3 in amino acids: CASRDDRAGQPQHF. In DNA, the CDR3 is TGTGCCAGCAGAGATGACAGGGCGGGTCAGCCCCAGCATTTT.

The chain carries TRBV25-1 and TRBJ1-4; possible D gene TRBD1, 5 bases. This CDR3 comprises 14 residues. CDR1 is MGHDK, CDR2 SYGVNS, per germline. Trimming removed 6 bases from V and 3 bases from J, with 11 bases in between. CDR3 in DNA: TGTGCCAGCAGCGCCCGAGGGGCTAATGAAAAACTGTTTTTT. Translating gives CASSARGANEKLFF.

This clonotype was counted between two and nine times. The CDR3 protein is CATTGDGPEAFF. CDR3 in DNA: TGTGCCACCACGGGAGACGGTCCCGAAGCTTTCTTT. This rearrangement joins TRBV6-2 or TRBV6-3 to TRBJ1-1; D not certain. The CDR3 consists of 12 residues. Germline CDR1 MNHEY, CDR2 SVGEGT. Trimming stripped 10 bases from V and 8 bases from J, with 17 bases between.

This clonotype was seen more than once but under ten times. V gene TRBV6-2 or TRBV6-3 combines with J gene TRBJ1-3; the D is unclear. CDR1 MNHEY and CDR2 SVGEGT come from the germline V gene. Deletions cut 6 bases from V and 8 bases from J, with 14 bases between. CDR3 length equals 13 residues. CDR3 residues: CASSPTVGDTIYF. The DNA of the CDR3 is TGTGCCAGCAGCCCAACGGTCGGGGACACCATATATTTT.

This clonotype was detected many times. CDR3 in amino acids: CASTASGGANYGYTF. In DNA form, the CDR3 reads TGTGCCAGCACCGCGAGTGGGGGGGCGAACTATGGCTACACCTTC. The chain links TRBV7-9 to TRBJ1-2, with D possibly TRBD1 on 6 matching bases. The CDR3 has 15 residues. The V end lost 7 bases, the J end lost 2 bases, and 17 bases lay between the germline ends. Per the germline V gene, CDR1 is SEHNR and CDR2 is FQNEAQ (reference sequence).

To note about this clonotype: Here the CDR3 omits its conserved ending phenylalanine or tryptophan, so a read error is the likely source. CDR3 sequence reads: CSVEGRFYEQYY. DNA for the CDR3: TGCAGCGTTGAAGGCAGATTCTACGAGCAGTACTAC. This chain joins TRBV29-1 and TRBJ2-7, with no clear D. The CDR3 has 12 amino acids. V was shortened by 1 base and J by 3 bases, with 7 bases between the two germline ends. In germline, CDR1 is SQVTM, CDR2 ANQGSEA.

The V gene is TRBV20-1, the J gene TRBJ2-3; perhaps TRBD2 as D (6 bases). The germline CDR1 and CDR2 sequences are DFQATT and SNEGSKA (reference sequence). The CDR3 has 16 residues. V lost 1 base, J lost 4 bases, and 18 bases lay in between. The CDR3 DNA sequence: TGCAGTGCTAGAGTTGAGGCTAGCGTCTCCGCAGATACGCAGTATTTT. It encodes CSARVEASVSADTQYF.

The rearrangement uses TRBV5-1 and TRBJ2-7; TRBD1 matches at 9 bases. Germline V gene data show CDR1 as SGHRS and CDR2 as YFSETQ. After removal of 4 bases from V and 5 bases from J, the junction contained 7 bases not matched to a gene. The CDR3 contains 14 residues. DNA of the CDR3: TGCGCCAGCAGCCCCGGACAGGGGTTGCACGAGCAGTACGTC. Amino acid sequence: CASSPGQGLHEQYV.

V is TRBV29-1 and J is TRBJ2-6, with 9 positions matching TRBD1. Germline V lookup: CDR1 SQVTM, CDR2 ANQGSEA. This CDR3 region has 16 residues. With 6 bases clipped from V and 1 base from J, the junction kept 7 bases outside the gene matches. This chain's CDR3 is CSVPGTGLSGANVLTF. DNA of the CDR3: TGCAGCGTGCCCGGGACAGGGTTATCTGGGGCCAACGTCCTGACTTTC.

On this clonotype itself: Possible read error: a much larger clone is one base away. The chain combines TRBV7-4 with TRBJ2-3, with TRBD1 matching over 9 bases. Germline values: CDR1 SGHVT, CDR2 SQSDAQ. The CDR3 length is 15 residues. V was clipped by 7 bases and J by 4 bases; unmatched bases: 9. CDR3: CASNAGQGGPDTQYF. CDR3 bases: TGTGCCAGCAACGCGGGACAGGGCGGTCCAGATACGCAGTATTTT. The full variable domain, rest sourced from reference TRBV7-4 and TRBJ2-3, is GAGVSQSPRYKVAKRGRDVALRCDSISGHVTLYWYRQTLGQGSEVLTYSQSDAQRDKSGRPSGRFSAERPERSVSTLKIQRTEQGDSAVYLCASNAGQGGPDTQYFGPGTRLTVL.

CDR3 DNA sequence: TGCGCCAGCAGCCAGGGGGCCGGTGGAAACACCATATATTTT. This codes for CASSQGAGGNTIYF. This chain joins TRBV4-1 and TRBJ1-3; maybe TRBD1 (6 bases). V was trimmed by 3 bases and J by 3 bases, leaving 9 bases between them. The CDR3 consists of 14 residues. The germline gives CDR1 MGHRA, CDR2 YSYEKL.

Worth noting for this clonotype: One junction end does not reproduce the germline sequence, and a read error may be involved. The chain couples TRBV7-2 to TRBJ1-5, with D tentatively TRBD1 (6 bases). The CDR3 has 15 amino acids. CDR1 is SGHTA, CDR2 FQGNSA, per germline. This CDR3 reads CVSSLGQYSNQPQHF. DNA for the CDR3: TGTGTCAGCAGTTTGGGACAATATAGCAATCAGCCCCAGCATTTT.